One sample yielded the 23 T cell receptor beta chains listed below, sequenced in a study of blood T cells in healthy people across ages. Primed by a sample-barcoded 5' primer and a J-beta primer mix, a second PCR proceeded for about 6 to 11 cycles. MiXCR was run by TCRdb on the 5' RACE reads, yielding one entry per CDR3 protein. The sample shows about 1.6 million distinct CDR3 sequences, 30% to 40% of them seen only once. The sequencing input was blood. The source of these receptors is a woman aged 25 to 39 in good health.

CDR3: CASSPTGTTIETQYF. In nucleotides, the CDR3 is TGTGCCAGCAGCCCGACAGGGACTACGATAGAGACCCAGTACTTC. This chain uses TRBV11-2 with TRBJ2-5; tentatively, D is TRBD1 or TRBD2 (7 bases each). In germline, CDR1 is SGHAT, CDR2 FQNNGV. CDR3 length: 15 amino acids. The V end was cut by 5 bases, the J end by 4 bases, with 17 bases between.

On this clonotype itself: Sequence at one end of the junction differs from germline and may be a read error. The chain employs TRBV5-1 and TRBJ2-1; D gene ambiguous. Germline values: CDR1 SGHRS, CDR2 YFSETQ. There are 15 residues in the CDR3. The CDR3 sequence is CASSWLLEAANEQFF. In nucleotides, the CDR3 is TGTGCCAGCAGCTGGCTATTAGAGGCGGCTAATGAGCAGTTCTTC.

With regard to this clonotype: A much larger clone differs from this one at a single base, so this may be a read error. The chain has TRBV20-1 and TRBJ2-2; 9 positions match TRBD2. Germline CDR1 is DFQATT and CDR2 is SNEGSKA (reference sequence). Trimming took 6 bases from V and 5 from J; bases not matched to a gene: 10. The CDR3 is 15 amino acids. Here the CDR3 DNA reads TGCAGTGCCCTACTAGCGGGTGGGGGAACCGGGGAGCTGTTTTTT. It encodes CSALLAGGGTGELFF.

This clonotype was detected only a few times. V is TRBV27 and J is TRBJ2-5; TRBD2 agrees at 14 bases. The CDR3 is made up of 20 amino acids. V shed 5 bases, J shed 5 bases, and the junction held 19 bases outside the gene matches. CDR1 and CDR2 (germline): MNHEY, SMNVEV (reference sequence). CDR3 nucleotides: TGTGCCAGCAGTCCCGGGACTAGCGGGAGCCCGTATGCCAGGCTGGAGACCCAGTACTTC. Amino acid sequence: CASSPGTSGSPYARLETQYF.

This clonotype has only a few counts. The genes are TRBV9 and TRBJ2-1; D is perhaps TRBD1 (5 bases). The germline gives CDR1 SGDLS, CDR2 YYNGEE. Trimming removed 4 bases from V and 0 bases from J, with 11 bases in between. CDR3 size: 15 residues. The CDR3 sequence: CASSPLQGSYNEQFF. CDR3 bases: TGTGCCAGCAGCCCTCTCCAGGGCTCCTACAATGAGCAGTTCTTC.

This clonotype was counted many times. The CDR3 region has the DNA TGTGCCAGCAGCCCAAGGGACAGAAACTACGAGCAGTACTTC. It translates to CASSPRDRNYEQYF. This rearrangement joins TRBV9 to TRBJ2-7, with TRBD1 matching over 7 bases. The CDR3 is made up of 14 amino acids. Germline trimming cut 4 bases from V and 3 bases from J; bases unmatched to any gene: 7. CDR1 and CDR2 from the germline V gene are SGDLS and YYNGEE.

About this clonotype: One junction end does not reproduce the germline sequence, and a read error may be involved. The chain uses TRBV6-1 and TRBJ2-3, with 7 positions matching TRBD2. In germline, CDR1 is MNHNS, CDR2 SASEGT. CDR3 length equals 14 residues. CDR3 residues: CAGSTSVGTDTQYF. The CDR3, as DNA: TGTGCCGGCAGTACTAGCGTGGGCACAGATACGCAGTATTTT.

The chain combines TRBV28 with TRBJ2-5; 7 bases fit TRBD1. Germline trimming cut 6 bases from V and 4 bases from J; bases unmatched to any gene: 8. Germline V CDR1 and CDR2: MDHEN, SYDVKM. The CDR3 sequence is 14 residues long. The CDR3 coding sequence is TGTGCCAGCAGACTTGGACAGGACGGAGAGACCCAGTACTTC. Residues: CASRLGQDGETQYF.

This clonotype was seen just once. The V and J genes are TRBV20-1 and TRBJ2-1, with 7 bases matching TRBD1. Germline V gene data show CDR1 as DFQATT and CDR2 as SNEGSKA (reference sequence). The CDR3 sequence is 15 residues long. Losses at the gene ends were 0 bases for V and 7 bases for J; bases not matched to a gene: 9. CDR3 DNA sequence: TGCAGTGCTAGAGATAACAGGGGAATCCATAATGAGCAGTTCTTC. This translates into CSARDNRGIHNEQFF.

The rearrangement joins TRBV4-1 to TRBJ2-7, with D possibly matching TRBD2 (6 bases). The CDR3 is 15 residues long. V was cut by 0 bases and J by 5 bases, with 14 bases left in between. The germline CDR1 and CDR2 sequences are MGHRA and YSYEKL. CDR3 sequence: CASSQDSTRLDEQYF. The DNA of the CDR3 is TGCGCCAGCAGCCAAGATTCGACTAGACTTGACGAGCAGTACTTC.

The chain has TRBV18 and TRBJ2-1; tentative D call: TRBD2 (6 bases). The CDR3 is 16 amino acids. Trimming stripped 3 bases from V and 8 bases from J, with 20 bases between. CDR1 KGHSH and CDR2 LQKENI come from the germline V gene. As DNA, the CDR3 is TGTGCCAGCTCACCTAGGGCTAGCGCTTTAAGTGATGAGCAGTTCTTC. Translating it yields CASSPRASALSDEQFF.

This clonotype came up a few times. This chain's CDR3 is CASSLESYTDTQYF. Here the CDR3 DNA reads TGCGCCAGCAGCTTGGAATCTTACACAGATACGCAGTATTTT. The chain recombines TRBV5-1 with TRBJ2-3, with no clear D. Germline V lookup: CDR1 SGHRS, CDR2 YFSETQ. Trimming shortened V by 0 bases and J by 2 bases, and 7 bases separated the two germline ends. This CDR3 region has 14 residues.

V gene TRBV29-1 combines with J gene TRBJ2-3; D is possibly TRBD1 (5 bases). Trimming shortened V by 3 bases and J by 4 bases, and 11 bases separated the two germline ends. This CDR3 comprises 13 residues. Germline V lookup: CDR1 SQVTM, CDR2 ANQGSEA. DNA of the CDR3: TGCAGCGTTGATAGCAGGGTGTCAGATACGCAGTATTTT. Translating it yields CSVDSRVSDTQYF.

The chain recombines TRBV7-7 with TRBJ2-7, with TRBD2 matching 10 bases. V lost 5 bases to trimming and J lost 6 bases; unmatched junction nucleotides: 13. The CDR3 length is 16 residues. Germline V CDR1 and CDR2: SSHAT, FNYEAQ (reference sequence). This CDR3 is CASSPLQASGSSEQYF. The CDR3 DNA follows: TGTGCCAGCAGCCCCCTGCAGGCTAGCGGGAGTTCCGAGCAGTACTTC.

This clonotype was found a few times. This chain joins TRBV20-1 and TRBJ2-1; 10 bases agree with TRBD2. Trimming cost V 3 bases and J 0 bases; bases outside gene matches: 8. This CDR3 is 17 amino acids long. Germline V gene sequence: CDR1 DFQATT, CDR2 SNEGSKA (reference sequence). CDR3 nucleotides: TGCAGTGCTAGCCCCGGACTAGCGGATTTCTCCTACAATGAGCAGTTCTTC. Residues: CSASPGLADFSYNEQFF.

There are many counts of this clonotype. This chain links TRBV20-1 with TRBJ2-7, with unresolved D. V was cut by 3 bases and J by 5 bases, with 8 bases left in between. This CDR3 contains 11 residues. Germline V gene data show CDR1 as DFQATT and CDR2 as SNEGSKA (reference sequence). In DNA, the CDR3 is TGCAGTGCTAGTGGCCGTGACGAGCAGTACTTC. This gives the protein CSASGRDEQYF.

The chain carries TRBV5-1 and TRBJ2-3; a weak D match, TRBD2 (6 bases). The CDR3 length is 15 residues. Germline lookup yields CDR1 SGHRS and CDR2 YFSETQ. V lost 2 bases and J lost 1, with 11 bases in between. The CDR3 here is CASSFFGGGTDTQYF. In nucleotides, the CDR3 is TGCGCCAGCAGCTTCTTTGGCGGGGGCACAGATACGCAGTATTTT.

J is TRBJ2-1 and V is TRBV30; TRBD2 might be the D (5 bases). The V end lost 5 bases, the J end lost 6 bases, and 8 bases lay between the germline ends. Germline V gene lookup returns CDR1 GTSNPN and CDR2 SVGIG (reference sequence). This CDR3 is 11 amino acids long. In DNA form, the CDR3 reads TGTGCCTGGTCGGAGGCCAATGAGCAGTTCTTC. This sequence encodes CAWSEANEQFF.

In its sample, this clonotype was seen a few times. V and J are TRBV7-9 and TRBJ2-1; possibly TRBD2 for D (5 bases). The CDR3 is 15 amino acids. Trimming stripped 5 bases from V and 0 bases from J, with 11 bases between. Germline V CDR1 and CDR2: SEHNR, FQNEAQ (reference sequence). Here the CDR3 reads CASSPDGNSYNEQFF. The DNA of the CDR3 is TGTGCCAGCAGCCCGGACGGGAACTCCTACAATGAGCAGTTCTTC.

This chain uses TRBV7-9 with TRBJ2-7, with D maybe TRBD2 (6 bases). The ends were cut back, 0 bases at V and 6 bases at J, with 15 bases in the middle. The CDR3 is 15 amino acids. The V gene's germline CDR1 is SEHNR and CDR2 FQNEAQ (reference sequence). The CDR3 DNA sequence: TGTGCCAGCAGCTTAGCGGCTGGGAGGACTCTCGAGCAGTACTTC. Encoded protein: CASSLAAGRTLEQYF.

The rearrangement joins TRBV6-5 to TRBJ2-3; TRBD1 matches at 7 bases. Germline lookup yields CDR1 MNHEY and CDR2 SVGAGI. The CDR3 is 14 amino acids. V shed 6 bases and J 1 base; nucleotides not matched to a gene: 4. The CDR3 loop is CASRTGYGTDTQYF. As DNA, the CDR3 is TGTGCCAGCAGGACAGGGTACGGCACAGATACGCAGTATTTT.

This clonotype has a handful of counts. The rearrangement links TRBV3-1 to TRBJ2-2; TRBD1 is a possible D gene (6 bases). This CDR3 has 14 amino acids. Germline loops: CDR1 LGHDT, CDR2 YNNKEL (reference sequence). V gave up 7 bases and J gave up 1 base, with 10 bases separating them. The CDR3 DNA reads TGTGCCAGCACCCAGACAGGGAACACCGGGGAGCTGTTTTTT. This sequence encodes CASTQTGNTGELFF.

This rearrangement joins TRBV27 to TRBJ1-5; no clear D gene. This CDR3 has 13 residues. Germline V gene sequence: CDR1 MNHEY, CDR2 SMNVEV (reference sequence). V lost 3 bases and J lost 3, with 6 bases in between. CDR3 bases: TGTGCCAGCAGTTTTTCGACCAATCAGCCCCAGCATTTT. It translates to CASSFSTNQPQHF.